This entry lists 16 T cell receptor beta chains sequenced from one sample in a study of blood T cell repertoires in COVID-19. TCRdb keeps only in-frame clones here, not all; method: immunoSEQ multiplex PCR. The repertoire holds hundreds of thousands of clones, with approximately 88% as singletons. Sequences were obtained from peripheral blood. These receptors were collected from a woman aged 25 to 39 with COVID-19, enrolled during active disease.

V usage is TRBV4-3 and J usage is TRBJ2-4; D is possibly TRBD1 (6 bases). V lost 0 bases, J lost 0 bases, and 18 bases lay in between. The CDR3 is 19 amino acids. Germline loops: CDR1 LGHNA, CDR2 YSLEER. The CDR3 sequence is CASSQDYRAVSKAKNIQYF. The CDR3 DNA sequence: TGCGCCAGCAGCCAAGACTACAGGGCCGTCTCTAAAGCCAAAAACATTCAGTACTTC.

The CDR3 nucleotides are TGTGCCACTCGGGACAGGGGAGAAACTGAAGCTTTCTTT. It yields the protein CATRDRGETEAFF. The chain couples TRBV19 to TRBJ1-1; TRBD1 aligns across 10 bases. The CDR3 runs 13 residues. Germline values: CDR1 LNHDA, CDR2 SQIVND (reference sequence). V lost 10 bases to trimming and J lost 5 bases; unmatched junction nucleotides: 7.

The chain is built from TRBV7-2 and TRBJ2-5; weak D call: TRBD2 (5 bases). This CDR3 is 15 amino acids long. The V and J ends lost 1 base and 5 bases respectively, with 14 bases between them. Germline lookup yields CDR1 SGHTA and CDR2 FQGNSA. The CDR3 region is CASSLVFVGGETQYF. CDR3 DNA: TGTGCCAGCAGCTTAGTCTTTGTAGGAGGCGAGACCCAGTACTTC.

This chain joins TRBV4-3 and TRBJ1-2; no clear D. Germline V lookup: CDR1 LGHNA, CDR2 YSLEER. The V end was cut by 0 bases, the J end by 3 bases, with 20 bases between. The CDR3 has 18 residues. The CDR3: CASSQDPRGFVSDYGYTF. As DNA, the CDR3 is TGCGCCAGCAGCCAAGATCCGCGAGGGTTCGTGAGCGACTATGGCTACACCTTC.

The chain employs TRBV15 and TRBJ2-5; 7 positions match TRBD2. V gave up 5 bases and J gave up 3 bases; unmatched junction bases: 3. The germline gives CDR1 LNHNV, CDR2 YYDKDF (reference sequence). The CDR3 is 13 residues long. In nucleotides, the CDR3 is TGTGCCACCAGCTGGGGGGGGAAAGAGACCCAGTACTTC. Residues: CATSWGGKETQYF. Combining the CDR3 with reference TRBV15 and TRBJ2-5 gives the whole variable domain DAMVIQNPRYQVTQFGKPVTLSCSQTLNHNVMYWYQQKSSQAPKLLFHYYDKDFNNEADTPDNFQSRRPNTSFCFLDIRSPGLGDTAMYLCATSWGGKETQYFGPGTRLLVL.

The chain has TRBV21-1 and TRBJ2-7; TRBD2 was called by the table and not checked on the DNA. TRBV21-1 is annotated as a pseudogene. The CDR3 runs 14 residues. CDR3 loop: CASIYPTTLYEQYV. The DNA for the CDR3 is TGTGCCAGCATATACCCTACGACTCTTTACGAGCAGTACGTC.

This rearrangement joins TRBV5-1 to TRBJ2-5; 11 bases align to TRBD1. The V segment lost 4 bases and the J segment 4 bases; nucleotides outside the gene matches: 6. Germline values: CDR1 SGHRS, CDR2 YFSETQ. This CDR3 has 15 residues. This CDR3 reads CASSQGTGGLETQYF. In DNA, the CDR3 is TGCGCCAGCAGCCAGGGGACAGGGGGATTAGAGACCCAGTACTTC.

This clone appeared once. The CDR3 DNA is TGTGCCAGCAGTTCCGGAGGATCCACTGAAGCTTTCTTT. Its translation: CASSSGGSTEAFF. The chain uses TRBV28 and TRBJ1-1; D not certain. V shed 4 bases and J shed 4 bases, with 10 bases lying between them. Germline CDR1 reads MDHEN; CDR2 reads SYDVKM. This CDR3 region has 13 residues.

The chain employs TRBV6-6 and TRBJ2-7, with TRBD2 identical over 8 bases. The CDR3 is 16 amino acids. Germline V gene sequence: CDR1 MNHNY, CDR2 SVGAGI (reference sequence). The ends lost 2 bases at V and 0 bases at J; junction bases unmatched: 6. The CDR3 DNA reads as TGTGCCAGCAGTTACAGGCCGGGAGGGATCTCCTACGAGCAGTACGTC. Protein sequence: CASSYRPGGISYEQYV.

This chain uses TRBV6-1 with TRBJ2-7, with 15 bases identical to TRBD2. The ends lost 4 bases at V and 2 bases at J; junction bases unmatched: 3. The CDR3 runs 16 residues. Germline CDR1 reads MNHNS; CDR2 reads SASEGT. The CDR3 DNA sequence: TGTGCCAGCAGTGGGGGACTAGCGGGAGGTACCTACGAGCAGTACGTC. Protein: CASSGGLAGGTYEQYV.

The V gene is TRBV7-6, the J gene TRBJ2-1; 7 bases match TRBD2. J lost 5 bases, V lost 0 bases, and 13 bases had no gene match. The CDR3 runs 18 residues. The germline V gene encodes CDR1 SGHVS and CDR2 FNYEAQ. DNA of the CDR3: TGTGCCAGCAGCTTAGCGCATACCCAAGCGGGGAGCGACAATGAGCAGTTCTTC. Translating gives CASSLAHTQAGSDNEQFF.

This chain uses TRBV23-1 with TRBJ2-1; 7 bases are a match to TRBD2. TRBV23-1 is assigned to the ORF class and has an uncertain function. V lost 0 bases to trimming and J lost 4 bases; unmatched junction nucleotides: 24. CDR3 size: 22 residues. CDR3 in DNA: TGCGCCAGCAGTCAATCGGGATTGGGAGGGCGTCATAGGGGACCGGTTTACAATGAGCAGTTCTTC. Encoded protein: CASSQSGLGGRHRGPVYNEQFF.

This clone was counted between two and nine times. The CDR3 coding sequence is TGTGCCAGCATGCTGACTAGCGGATACACCGGGGAGCTGTTTTTT. Amino acids: CASMLTSGYTGELFF. The chain uses TRBV3-1 (or the pseudogene TRBV3-2) and TRBJ2-2; TRBD2 agrees at 9 bases. Germline V gene lookup returns CDR1 LGHDT and CDR2 YNNKEL (reference sequence). CDR3 length equals 15 residues. V lost 7 bases, J lost 3 bases, and 6 bases stayed unmatched.

V and J are TRBV27 and TRBJ1-6; 10 nucleotides match TRBD1. This CDR3 region has 16 residues. V gave up 1 base and J gave up 8 bases; unmatched junction bases: 5. Germline CDR1 MNHEY, CDR2 SMNVEV (reference sequence). The CDR3 bases are TGTGCCAGCAGTTTATGGGAAGGGACAGGGGATTCACCCCTCCACTTT. Its protein is CASSLWEGTGDSPLHF.

The chain recombines TRBV28 with TRBJ1-2; 8 nucleotides line up with TRBD1. The germline gives CDR1 MDHEN, CDR2 SYDVKM. V shed 5 bases, J shed 5 bases, and the junction held 10 bases outside the gene matches. The CDR3 extends over 15 amino acids. CDR3 DNA sequence: TGTGCCAGCAGTCCCTTCGACAGGGGATTTTATGGCTACACCTTC. Its translation is CASSPFDRGFYGYTF.

V and J are TRBV10-2 and TRBJ2-2; TRBD1 matches at 9 bases. Germline trimming cut 4 bases from V and 1 base from J; bases unmatched to any gene: 10. The CDR3 runs 18 residues. Germline CDR1 and CDR2: WSHSY and SAAADI. CDR3 coding DNA: TGCGCCAGCAGTGGGGAACTCCGGGACAGGGAGAACACCGGGGAGCTGTTTTTT. Translating gives CASSGELRDRENTGELFF.